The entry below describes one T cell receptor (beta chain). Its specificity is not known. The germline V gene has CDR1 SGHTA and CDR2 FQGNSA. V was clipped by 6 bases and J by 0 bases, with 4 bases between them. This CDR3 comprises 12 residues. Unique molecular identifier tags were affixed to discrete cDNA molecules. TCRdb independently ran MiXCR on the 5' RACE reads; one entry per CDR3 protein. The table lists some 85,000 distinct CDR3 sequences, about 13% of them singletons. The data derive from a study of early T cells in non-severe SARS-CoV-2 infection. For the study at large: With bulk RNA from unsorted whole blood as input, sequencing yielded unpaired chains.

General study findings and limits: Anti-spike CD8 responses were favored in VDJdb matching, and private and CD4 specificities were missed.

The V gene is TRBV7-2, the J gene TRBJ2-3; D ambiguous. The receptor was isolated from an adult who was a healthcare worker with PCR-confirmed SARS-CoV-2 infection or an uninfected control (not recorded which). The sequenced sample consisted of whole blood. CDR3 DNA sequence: TGTGCCAGCAGGGTTAGCACAGATACGCAGTATTTT. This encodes CASRVSTDTQYF.